The 10 T cell receptor beta chains listed next were all sequenced from one sample in a study of neurological immune-mediated disorders. TCRdb reanalysed the 5' RACE reads using MiXCR and keeps one entry per CDR3 protein. The table records just under 60,000 distinct CDR3 sequences, roughly 2.5% of them present only once. Sequenced material: PBMCs. These receptors were obtained from a man in his fifties with multiple sclerosis.

This clonotype came up many times. This rearrangement joins TRBV12-3 or TRBV12-4 to TRBJ1-6, with a possible D match to TRBD1 (5 bases). The V gene lost 3 bases and the J gene lost 7 bases, with 16 bases spanning the gap. The CDR3 runs 16 residues. The CDR3 protein is CASSLEGRAVNSPLHF. As DNA, the CDR3 is TGTGCCAGCAGTTTGGAGGGCAGGGCGGTAAATTCACCCCTCCACTTT.

Many counts were recorded for this clonotype. The chain employs TRBV24-1 and TRBJ2-1, with TRBD2 matching over 8 bases. The V gene end was trimmed by 0 bases and the J gene end by 9 bases; junction bases not matched to a gene: 6. This CDR3 is built from 15 residues. CDR1 KGHDR and CDR2 SFDVKD come from the germline V gene. This CDR3 is CATSDLGRGETEQFF. The CDR3 nucleotides are TGTGCCACCAGTGATTTGGGGCGGGGGGAGACTGAGCAGTTCTTC.

This clonotype has ten or more counts. V gene TRBV6-2 or TRBV6-3 combines with J gene TRBJ2-7, with no clear D. Germline CDR1 is MNHEY and CDR2 is SVGEGT. The V end was cut by 5 bases, the J end by 2 bases, with 22 bases between. The CDR3 has 17 amino acids. CDR3 amino acids: CASSTPPRSLGAYEQYF. Here the CDR3 DNA reads TGTGCCAGCAGTACTCCCCCCCGGAGCTTAGGAGCCTACGAGCAGTACTTC.

Many counts were recorded for this clonotype. The chain employs TRBV28 and TRBJ2-7, with a weak D call TRBD2 (6 bases). Germline V gene data show CDR1 as MDHEN and CDR2 as SYDVKM. The CDR3 consists of 13 residues. With 6 bases removed from V and 0 bases from J, the gap between germline ends came to 9 bases. CDR3 in DNA: TGTGCCAGCAGGGGGAGGACCTCCTACGAGCAGTACTTC. This translates into CASRGRTSYEQYF.

This clonotype was counted many times. The chain is built from TRBV3-1 and TRBJ2-1; unclear D gene. The CDR3 extends over 15 amino acids. Deletions cut 0 bases from V and 5 bases from J, with 11 bases between. Per the germline V gene, CDR1 is LGHDT and CDR2 is YNNKEL (reference sequence). The CDR3 DNA reads TGTGCCAGCAGCCAAGAGATTACCCCTAACAATGAGCAGTTCTTC. It specifies CASSQEITPNNEQFF.

The CDR3 DNA reads TGCGCCAGCAGCCAAGCGGGGTTGGACACTGAAGCTTTCTTT. Its translation is CASSQAGLDTEAFF. The chain is built from TRBV4-1 and TRBJ1-1, with D hard to call. CDR1 and CDR2 (germline): MGHRA, YSYEKL. With 1 base removed from V and 3 bases from J, the gap between germline ends came to 9 bases. CDR3 length: 14 residues.

This clonotype was detected a few times. Since a much larger clone is just one base distant, this may be a read error. V is TRBV9 and J is TRBJ2-5; TRBD2 is a possible D gene (7 bases). This CDR3 has 14 residues. V lost 3 bases, J lost 5 bases, and 14 bases lay in between. CDR1 SGDLS and CDR2 YYNGEE come from the germline V gene. The CDR3 DNA follows: TGTGCCAGCAGCGAGACGGGGGGCCTGGAGACCCAGTACTTC. Amino acid sequence: CASSETGGLETQYF.

This clonotype was recorded at least ten times. The gene calls are TRBV4-3 and TRBJ2-2; no clear D gene. Germline CDR1 and CDR2: LGHNA and YSLEER. V lost 3 bases and J lost 6, with 8 bases in between. This CDR3 comprises 13 residues. CDR3 sequence reads: CASSQQMPGELFF. The CDR3 DNA sequence: TGCGCCAGCAGCCAGCAGATGCCCGGGGAGCTGTTTTTT.

This clonotype was found many times. The V and J genes are TRBV20-1 and TRBJ1-4; no clear D. The CDR3 contains 15 residues. The germline V and J ends were trimmed by 0 bases and 4 bases, with 12 bases remaining between them. The germline V gene has CDR1 DFQATT and CDR2 SNEGSKA (reference sequence). The CDR3 loop reads CSARDLAAHNEKLFF. CDR3 in DNA: TGCAGTGCTAGAGATTTGGCCGCCCATAATGAAAAACTGTTTTTT.

At least ten counts were recorded for this clonotype. This sequence joins TRBV20-1 and TRBJ2-1; D gene unclear. The CDR3 consists of 14 residues. V shed 0 bases and J shed 1 base, with 7 bases lying between them. CDR1 DFQATT and CDR2 SNEGSKA come from the germline V gene (reference sequence). The CDR3 DNA reads as TGCAGTGCTAGAGATGGCCTTTCCTACAATGAGCAGTTCTTC. Amino acid sequence: CSARDGLSYNEQFF.